This T cell receptor (beta chain) was recorded in a study of blood T cells in healthy people across ages. This CDR3 is built from 13 residues. Germline values: CDR1 SGDLS, CDR2 YYNGEE. V lost 4 bases and J lost 6, with 11 bases in between. This clonotype turned up a few times. Its specificity is not known. The use of a sample-barcoded 5' primer and a J-beta primer mix characterized a second PCR of about 7 to 12 cycles. A template-switch adaptor with 12 random nucleotides tagged each cDNA molecule. TCRdb re-called the 5' RACE reads with MiXCR, one entry per CDR3 protein. The repertoire holds roughly 1.4 million distinct CDR3 sequences, 59% seen once, with 6.5% to 8% in the top ten. General study results and limits: Whereas aged donors had fewer naive CD4+ cells, long-lived donors had more of them and higher diversity.

Each sample gave at least 7 million isolated PBMCs. Sequenced input: blood. This TCR was recovered from a young man in good health. The chain recombines TRBV9 with TRBJ2-1; D possibly corresponds to TRBD2 (5 bases). The CDR3 coding sequence is TGTGCCAGCAGCCCTCCCCGGGGCAATGAGCAGTTCTTC. Its translation is CASSPPRGNEQFF.